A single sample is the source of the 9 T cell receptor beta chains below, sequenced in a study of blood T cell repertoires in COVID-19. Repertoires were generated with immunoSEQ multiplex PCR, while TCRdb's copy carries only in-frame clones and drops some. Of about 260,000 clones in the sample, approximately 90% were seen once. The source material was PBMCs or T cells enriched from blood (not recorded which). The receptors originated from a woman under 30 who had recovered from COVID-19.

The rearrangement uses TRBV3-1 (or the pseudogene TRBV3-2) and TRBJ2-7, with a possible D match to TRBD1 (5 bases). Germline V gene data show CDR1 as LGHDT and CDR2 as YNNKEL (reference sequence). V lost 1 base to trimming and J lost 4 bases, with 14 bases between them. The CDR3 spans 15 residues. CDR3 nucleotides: TGTGCCAGCAGCCAAGTTGGGCTAGGGGCTTACGAGCAGTACTTC. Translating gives CASSQVGLGAYEQYF.

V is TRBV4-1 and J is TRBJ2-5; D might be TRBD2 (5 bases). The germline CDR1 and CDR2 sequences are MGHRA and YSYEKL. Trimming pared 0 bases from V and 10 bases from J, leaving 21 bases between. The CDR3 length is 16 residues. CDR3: CASSQDPLATPWGQYF. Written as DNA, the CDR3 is TGCGCCAGCAGCCAAGACCCGCTAGCCACCCCCTGGGGCCAGTACTTC.

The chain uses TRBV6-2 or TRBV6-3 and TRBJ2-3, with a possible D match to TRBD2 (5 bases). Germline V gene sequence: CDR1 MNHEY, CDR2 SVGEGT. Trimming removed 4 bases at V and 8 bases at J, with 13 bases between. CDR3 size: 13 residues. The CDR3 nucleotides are TGTGCCAGCAGTTCCGATAGCGCGGGTACGCAGTATTTT. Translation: CASSSDSAGTQYF.

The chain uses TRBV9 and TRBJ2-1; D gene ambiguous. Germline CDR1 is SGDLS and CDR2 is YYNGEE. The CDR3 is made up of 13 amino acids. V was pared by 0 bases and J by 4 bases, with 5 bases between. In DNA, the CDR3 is TGTGCCAGCAGCGTAGCCGGTTACAATGAGCAGTTCTTC. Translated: CASSVAGYNEQFF.

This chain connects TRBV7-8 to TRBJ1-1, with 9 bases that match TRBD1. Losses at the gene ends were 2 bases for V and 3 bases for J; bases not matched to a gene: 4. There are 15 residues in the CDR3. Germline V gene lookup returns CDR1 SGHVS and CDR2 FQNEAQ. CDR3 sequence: CASSLQTGGYTEAFF. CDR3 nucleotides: TGTGCCAGCAGCTTACAGACAGGGGGTTACACTGAAGCTTTCTTT.

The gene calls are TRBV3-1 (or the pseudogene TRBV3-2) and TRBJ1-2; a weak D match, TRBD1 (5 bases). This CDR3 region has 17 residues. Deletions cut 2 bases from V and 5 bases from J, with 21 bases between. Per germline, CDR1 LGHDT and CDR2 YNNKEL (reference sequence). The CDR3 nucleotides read TGTGCCAGCAGCCAAATAACCCGGGGGTTCCGGGATTATGGCTACACCTTC. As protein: CASSQITRGFRDYGYTF.

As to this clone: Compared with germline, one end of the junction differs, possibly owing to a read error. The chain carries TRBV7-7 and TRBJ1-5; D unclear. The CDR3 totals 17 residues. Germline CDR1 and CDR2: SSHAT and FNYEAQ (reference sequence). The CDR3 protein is CASSLDLVLKSNQPQHF. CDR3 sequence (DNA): TGTGCTAGCAGCTTAGATTTGGTCCTAAAGAGCAATCAGCCCCAGCATTTT.

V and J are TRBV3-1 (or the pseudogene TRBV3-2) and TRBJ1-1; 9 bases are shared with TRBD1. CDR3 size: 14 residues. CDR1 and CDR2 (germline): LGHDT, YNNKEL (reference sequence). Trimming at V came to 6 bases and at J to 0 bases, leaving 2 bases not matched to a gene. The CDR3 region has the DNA TGTGCCAGCAGAAGACAGGGGGTGAACACTGAAGCTTTCTTT. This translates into CASRRQGVNTEAFF.

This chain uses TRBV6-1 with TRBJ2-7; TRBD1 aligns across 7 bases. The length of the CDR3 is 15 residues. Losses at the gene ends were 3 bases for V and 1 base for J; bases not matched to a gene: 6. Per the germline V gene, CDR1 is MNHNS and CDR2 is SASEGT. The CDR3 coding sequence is TGTGCCAGCAGTGAGTCCCCACAGGGGTCCTACGAGCAGTACTTC. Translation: CASSESPQGSYEQYF.